This TCR beta chain was sequenced in a study of patients and donors after allogeneic stem cell transplantation (dated by TCRdb to 2019 to 2021). Library preparation was by RT-PCR. This sample was sequenced with a NextSeq 550. The public reads were reprocessed in TCRdb via fastp at Q25 and MiXCR, keeping in-frame beta chains. CDR3 protein duplicates are merged, each entry listing the most common genes and DNA. This sample lists 150,000 to 200,000 distinct CDR3 sequences; around 41% were detected once. The ten largest clones represent about 35% of the sample. This clonotype was observed a handful of times. It lacks a known antigen. Within one base of it there is no much larger clone, and no base qualities were kept. CDR1 and CDR2, looked up from the germline V gene (reference sequence), are DFQATT and SNEGSKA. The CDR3 runs 14 amino acids, cysteine and phenylalanine included. Only the CDR3 region is kept as DNA, spanning 42 bases read in frame from base 1. V is pared back by 0 bases and J by 2 bases, with 10 bases lying between the germline termini.

The sequence was obtained from a human donor who was either an allogeneic HSCT recipient or a stem cell or donor lymphocyte infusion donor (not recorded which). It is not recorded whose cells these are; they may come from a transplant donor. In this chain, TRBV20-1 is recombined with TRBJ1-1, with no confidently assigned D gene. Sequencing input: blood, either unsorted or a sorted T cell fraction (not recorded which). The CDR3 has the sequence CSARDRNSNTEAFF. The nucleotide sequence reads as follows: TGCAGTGCTAGAGATCGAAACAGCAACACTGAAGCTTTCTTT.